Below are 29 T cell receptor beta chains sequenced from a single sample in a study of blood T cell repertoires in COVID-19. Assay used: immunoSEQ multiplex PCR; TCRdb lists only in-frame clones, some missing. The sample consists of approximately 300,000 clones, roughly 90% of them appearing once. The source material was peripheral blood. The source is a young man who had recovered from COVID-19.

The rearrangement joins TRBV10-3 to TRBJ2-1; 9 positions agree with TRBD2. The V gene end was trimmed by 7 bases and the J gene end by 2 bases; junction bases not matched to a gene: 3. This CDR3 has 14 amino acids. Germline assignment: CDR1 ENHRY and CDR2 SYGVKD. The CDR3 is CAIKLAGPYNEQFF. In nucleotides, the CDR3 is TGTGCCATCAAGCTAGCGGGACCCTACAATGAGCAGTTCTTC.

The V and J genes are TRBV19 and TRBJ2-1; weak D call: TRBD2 (6 bases). The length of the CDR3 is 14 residues. Between the trimmed V and J ends, which lost 3 bases and 8 bases, there was a span of 14 bases. Germline V gene data show CDR1 as LNHDA and CDR2 as SQIVND (reference sequence). The CDR3 coding sequence is TGTGCCAGTAGTATGGACTATCTTGGGTATGAGCAGTTCTTC. The encoded protein is CASSMDYLGYEQFF.

The chain employs TRBV11-2 and TRBJ2-1, with 7 bases that match TRBD2. The CDR3 totals 15 residues. V dropped 3 bases and J dropped 2; count of bases not matched to a gene: 4. Germline CDR1 is SGHAT and CDR2 is FQNNGV. The CDR3 DNA is TGTGCCAGCAGCTTTAGCGGGTATACCTACAATGAGCAGTTCTTC. Translation: CASSFSGYTYNEQFF.

This chain links TRBV29-1 with TRBJ2-5; the match to TRBD1 covers 12 bases. Per germline, CDR1 SQVTM and CDR2 ANQGSEA. Germline trimming cut 7 bases from V and 4 bases from J; bases unmatched to any gene: 7. The CDR3 consists of 14 residues. The CDR3 DNA is TGCAGCGGAACCGGGACAGGGGGCGCAGAGACCCAGTACTTC. As protein: CSGTGTGGAETQYF.

The chain links TRBV11-2 to TRBJ2-7; 7 nucleotides agree with TRBD2. Germline lookup yields CDR1 SGHAT and CDR2 FQNNGV. V was clipped by 5 bases and J by 0 bases; unmatched bases: 7. The CDR3 has 15 amino acids. As DNA, the CDR3 is TGTGCCAGCAGCCAAAGGGAGGGGTCCTCCTACGAGCAGTACTTC. Its protein product is CASSQREGSSYEQYF.

V and J are TRBV15 and TRBJ2-1; TRBD2 is a possible D gene (5 bases). V was shortened by 0 bases and J by 8 bases, with 8 bases between the two germline ends. CDR1 and CDR2 (germline): LNHNV, YYDKDF (reference sequence). There are 13 residues in the CDR3. In DNA form, the CDR3 reads TGTGCCACCAGCAGAGATCTAGCCGATGAGCAGTTCTTC. This codes for CATSRDLADEQFF.

Here the CDR3 reads CASSSGSLGGYTF. The CDR3 nucleotides read TGTGCCAGCAGTTCAGGGTCTCTGGGTGGCTACACCTTC. This chain joins TRBV28 and TRBJ1-2; D perhaps matches TRBD1 (5 bases). CDR1 and CDR2 (germline): MDHEN, SYDVKM. This CDR3 is built from 13 residues. The V end was cut by 4 bases, the J end by 7 bases, with 13 bases between.

Concerning this clone: Other DNA sequences in this specimen translate into the identical CDR3. This chain links TRBV18 with TRBJ1-2, with 9 positions matching TRBD1. This CDR3 contains 15 residues. The germline CDR1 and CDR2 sequences are KGHSH and LQKENI. V was pared by 0 bases and J by 5 bases, with 4 bases of the junction left unmatched. This chain's CDR3 is CASSPPGTGSYGYTF. For the CDR3, the DNA is TGTGCCAGCTCACCACCAGGGACAGGGAGTTATGGCTACACCTTC.

The J gene is TRBJ2-7, the V gene TRBV18; 10 positions agree with TRBD2. Per the germline V gene, CDR1 is KGHSH and CDR2 is LQKENI. The junction had 6 bases not matched to a gene; V was cut back by 3 bases and J by 1 base. This CDR3 contains 16 residues. CDR3 sequence reads: CASSPAGTSVSYEQYF. The CDR3 nucleotides read TGTGCCAGCTCACCGGCCGGGACTAGCGTGTCCTACGAGCAGTACTTC. Variable domain in full (rest from reference TRBV18 and TRBJ2-7): NAGVMQNPRHLVRRRGQEARLRCSPMKGHSHVYWYRQLPEEGLKFMVYLQKENIIDESGMPKERFSAEFPKEGPSILRIQQVVRGDSAAYFCASSPAGTSVSYEQYFGPGTRLTVT.

The V gene is TRBV5-4, the J gene TRBJ1-4; tentatively, D is TRBD1 (5 bases). V dropped 0 bases and J dropped 8 bases, with 14 bases sitting between them. The germline V gene encodes CDR1 SGHNT and CDR2 YYREEE (reference sequence). The CDR3 is made up of 15 amino acids. For the CDR3, the DNA is TGTGCCAGCAGCTTGGGGGGAGCGGGGGAGGAAAAACTGTTTTTT. Amino acids: CASSLGGAGEEKLFF.

J is TRBJ2-1 and V is TRBV2; 9 positions match TRBD1. CDR1 is SNHLY and CDR2 is FYNNEI in the germline V gene. The CDR3 sequence is 17 residues long. Unmatched junction bases numbered 13, after V lost 6 bases and J lost 4 bases. The CDR3 spells CASRYHPTGGGYNEQFF. DNA of the CDR3: TGTGCCAGCAGGTACCACCCCACAGGGGGCGGGTACAATGAGCAGTTCTTC.

V and J are TRBV3-1 (or the pseudogene TRBV3-2) and TRBJ1-1, with D maybe TRBD1 (6 bases). Germline assignment: CDR1 LGHDT and CDR2 YNNKEL (reference sequence). The CDR3 loop spans 15 amino acids. V was trimmed by 2 bases and J by 3 bases, leaving 13 bases between them. The CDR3 is CASSQNPTGYTEAFF. The CDR3 bases are TGTGCCAGCAGCCAAAACCCCACAGGGTACACTGAAGCTTTCTTT.

This chain connects TRBV5-5 to TRBJ2-5; 7 nucleotides agree with TRBD1. Per the germline V gene, CDR1 is SGHKS and CDR2 is YYEKEE (reference sequence). The CDR3 sequence is 16 residues long. V gave up 1 base and J gave up 4 bases; unmatched junction bases: 10. In nucleotides, the CDR3 is TGTGCCAGCAGCTTGACGACAGGGTCGAGTAGAGAGACCCAGTACTTC. Translation gives CASSLTTGSSRETQYF.

The chain joins TRBV6-5 to TRBJ1-2; 7 bases fit TRBD1. The germline CDR1 and CDR2 sequences are MNHEY and SVGAGI. The trim removed 4 bases at V and 8 bases at J, leaving 4 bases unmatched. CDR3 length equals 12 residues. The CDR3 bases are TGTGCCAGCAGTTCAGGGGGTGAGGGCTACACCTTC. Protein product: CASSSGGEGYTF.

The chain links TRBV6-1 to TRBJ1-1, with unresolved D. The CDR3 totals 15 residues. Germline V gives CDR1 MNHNS, CDR2 SASEGT. V lost 1 base and J 1 base, leaving 10 bases between the germline ends. CDR3 in amino acids: CASSEGASTNTEAFF. In DNA, the CDR3 is TGTGCCAGCAGTGAAGGGGCGTCAACGAACACTGAAGCTTTCTTT.

The DNA for the CDR3 is TGCAGTGTGGATGGGGGGGCGCAGGATCAGCCCCAGCATTTT. This encodes CSVDGGAQDQPQHF. The chain joins TRBV29-1 to TRBJ1-5; a weak D match, TRBD1 (6 bases). Germline lookup yields CDR1 SQVTM and CDR2 ANQGSEA. There are 14 residues in the CDR3.

The chain links TRBV19 to TRBJ1-1; TRBD1 might be the D (5 bases). Germline V gives CDR1 LNHDA, CDR2 SQIVND (reference sequence). V was shortened by 6 bases and J by 4 bases, with 12 bases between the two germline ends. CDR3 length: 13 amino acids. The CDR3 sequence is CASSRVVSTEAFF. CDR3 sequence (DNA): TGTGCCAGTAGCAGGGTAGTGAGCACTGAAGCTTTCTTT.

V is TRBV7-9 and J is TRBJ1-3, with a weak D call TRBD1 (6 bases). This CDR3 has 17 residues. Between the trimmed V and J ends, which lost 5 bases and 0 bases, there was a span of 17 bases. Germline V gives CDR1 SEHNR, CDR2 FQNEAQ (reference sequence). The CDR3 DNA sequence: TGTGCCAGCAGCCCGTCGACAGGCGCCTTCTCTGGAAACACCATATATTTT. Protein: CASSPSTGAFSGNTIYF.

The CDR3 DNA is TGTGCCAGTAGAACTTGGGGGGGGCCTGAAGCTTTCTTT. Its translation: CASRTWGGPEAFF. The chain joins TRBV19 to TRBJ1-1, with D perhaps matching TRBD1 (6 bases). The germline gives CDR1 LNHDA, CDR2 SQIVND (reference sequence). Trimming removed 6 bases at V and 6 bases at J, with 14 bases between. There are 13 residues in the CDR3.

The genes are TRBV7-8 and TRBJ1-4, with D perhaps matching TRBD1 (6 bases). The CDR3 totals 15 residues. Germline V CDR1 and CDR2: SGHVS, FQNEAQ. V was trimmed by 5 bases and J by 8 bases, leaving 18 bases between them. The CDR3 region has the DNA TGTGCCAGCAGCACCTACCAGGGGACGGGGGAAAAACTGTTTTTT. Amino acids: CASSTYQGTGEKLFF.

This clone was counted at least ten times. The chain links TRBV6-2 or TRBV6-3 to TRBJ2-7; 7 bases are shared with TRBD1. Germline values: CDR1 MNHEY, CDR2 SVGEGT. The V segment lost 2 bases and the J segment 12 bases; nucleotides outside the gene matches: 7. The CDR3 has 12 amino acids. The CDR3 nucleotides read TGTGCCAGCAGTTACAGGGGGCAATCTCGGTACTTC. Protein product: CASSYRGQSRYF.

A single count supports this clone. The V and J genes are TRBV4-1 and TRBJ1-1, with a tentative D call TRBD1 (6 bases). The CDR3 runs 17 residues. V shed 0 bases and J shed 2 bases, with 16 bases lying between them. Germline values: CDR1 MGHRA, CDR2 YSYEKL. The CDR3 sequence is CASSQDRGQLVNTEAFF. The CDR3 DNA sequence: TGCGCCAGCAGCCAAGATCGTGGACAGTTAGTTAACACTGAAGCTTTCTTT.

In this sample, this clone turned up once. The CDR3 here is CSVSGWDSSYEQYF. The CDR3 coding sequence is TGCAGCGTTTCCGGATGGGACAGCTCCTACGAGCAGTACTTC. The chain carries TRBV29-1 and TRBJ2-7, with 7 nucleotides matching TRBD1. Per the germline V gene, CDR1 is SQVTM and CDR2 is ANQGSEA. The V segment lost 5 bases and the J segment 0 bases; nucleotides outside the gene matches: 7. CDR3 size: 14 residues.

The chain links TRBV19 to TRBJ2-2; D may be TRBD1 (8 bases). Germline CDR1 LNHDA, CDR2 SQIVND (reference sequence). The CDR3 contains 15 residues. V was trimmed by 4 bases and J by 7 bases, leaving 16 bases between them. The CDR3 sequence: CASSTLTGEGGELFF. CDR3 DNA: TGTGCCAGTAGTACCCTGACAGGGGAGGGCGGGGAGCTGTTTTTT. The full variable domain, with the rest looked up from reference TRBV19 and TRBJ2-2, is DGGITQSPKYLFRKEGQNVTLSCEQNLNHDAMYWYRQDPGQGLRLIYYSQIVNDFQKGDIAEGYSVSREKKESFPLTVTSAQKNPTAFYLCASSTLTGEGGELFFGEGSRLTVL.

The chain carries TRBV2 and TRBJ1-2; D ambiguous. Germline lookup yields CDR1 SNHLY and CDR2 FYNNEI. The ends were cut back, 3 bases at V and 5 bases at J, with 10 bases in the middle. The CDR3 extends over 13 amino acids. DNA of the CDR3: TGTGCCAGCAGTGACAGTCGGAGGTATGGCTACACCTTC. Its protein is CASSDSRRYGYTF.

In this sample, this clone turned up a few times. V and J are TRBV3-1 (or the pseudogene TRBV3-2) and TRBJ1-1, with TRBD1 identical over 8 bases. J lost 6 bases, V lost 2 bases, and 8 bases had no gene match. CDR1 is LGHDT, CDR2 YNNKEL, per germline (reference sequence). This CDR3 is built from 15 residues. CDR3 amino acids: CASSQSQGALAEAFF. The DNA for the CDR3 is TGTGCCAGCAGCCAATCCCAGGGGGCGCTAGCTGAAGCTTTCTTT.

The chain joins TRBV7-9 to TRBJ2-7; 8 bases line up with TRBD1. The ends lost 4 bases at V and 0 bases at J; junction bases unmatched: 2. Germline loops: CDR1 SEHNR, CDR2 FQNEAQ (reference sequence). CDR3 length equals 14 residues. The CDR3 sequence is CASSSGQGSYEQYF. CDR3 DNA sequence: TGTGCCAGCAGCTCAGGACAGGGCTCCTACGAGCAGTACTTC.

The sample holds one count of this clone. The V call is TRBV5-4, the J call TRBJ2-3, with 8 nucleotides matching TRBD2. Losses at the gene ends were 3 bases for V and 1 base for J; bases not matched to a gene: 4. Germline CDR1 and CDR2: SGHNT and YYREEE (reference sequence). This CDR3 region has 15 residues. The CDR3 protein is CASSSRGGRTDTQYF. CDR3 coding DNA: TGTGCCAGCAGCTCACGGGGGGGGCGCACAGATACGCAGTATTTT.

The chain carries TRBV10-3 and TRBJ1-1, with D maybe TRBD1 (5 bases). CDR3 size: 14 residues. Trimming removed 2 bases at V and 4 bases at J, with 11 bases between. CDR1 is ENHRY, CDR2 SYGVKD, per germline. The CDR3 sequence is CAISEGGDGTEAFF. The CDR3 DNA is TGTGCCATCAGTGAGGGGGGGGATGGCACTGAAGCTTTCTTT.